This T cell receptor beta chain was identified during a study of blood T cell repertoires in COVID-19. At the level of the study: Samples came from the United States, Italy and Spain, spanning acute and convalescent COVID-19. Nucleic acid was either cDNA or gDNA, and it came from T cells, B-cell-depleted T cells, or PBMCs.

The germline V gene encodes CDR1 ENHRY and CDR2 SYGVKD. The CDR3 is 14 amino acids. The V gene end was trimmed by 5 bases and the J gene end by 4 bases; junction bases not matched to a gene: 7. Per the original data handling: Amplifying reference gene primers gave estimates of nucleated cell counts. Sequenced by immunoSEQ multiplex PCR; TCRdb stores in-frame clones only, minus some. Clone size and the V and J calls come from that table; the DNA yielded D and trimming. The sample shows roughly 130,000 clones, roughly four fifths of them seen only once. The sample taken for sequencing was peripheral blood. The genes are TRBV10-3 and TRBJ1-2; TRBD1 matches at 7 bases. The TCR was taken from a woman in her fifties or sixties with acute or convalescent COVID-19. This chain's CDR3 is CAISRQGEGYGYTF. The CDR3 DNA reads TGTGCCATCAGTCGACAGGGAGAGGGCTATGGCTACACCTTC.